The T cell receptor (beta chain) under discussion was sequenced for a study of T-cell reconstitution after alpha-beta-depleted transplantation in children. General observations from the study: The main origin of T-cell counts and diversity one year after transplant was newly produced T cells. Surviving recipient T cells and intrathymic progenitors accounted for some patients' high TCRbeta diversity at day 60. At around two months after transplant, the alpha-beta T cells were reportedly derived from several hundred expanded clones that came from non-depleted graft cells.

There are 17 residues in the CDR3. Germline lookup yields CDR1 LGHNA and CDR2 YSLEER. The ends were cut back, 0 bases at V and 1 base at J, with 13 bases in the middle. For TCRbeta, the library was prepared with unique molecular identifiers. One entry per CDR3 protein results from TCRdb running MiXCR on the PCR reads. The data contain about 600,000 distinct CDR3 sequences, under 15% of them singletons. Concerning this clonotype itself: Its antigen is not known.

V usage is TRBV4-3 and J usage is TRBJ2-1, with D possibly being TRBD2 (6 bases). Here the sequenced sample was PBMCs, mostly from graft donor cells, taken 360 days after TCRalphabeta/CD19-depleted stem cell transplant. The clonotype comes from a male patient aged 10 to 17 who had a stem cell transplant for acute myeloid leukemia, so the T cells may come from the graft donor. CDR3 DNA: TGCGCCAGCAGCCAAGATGTTCCGGGAGAGTCCTACAATGAGCAGTTCTTC. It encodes CASSQDVPGESYNEQFF.